This T cell receptor beta chain was retrieved from a study of Graves' ophthalmopathy and Graves' hyperthyroidism listed by TCRdb under 2018. Broadly, across the study: Stable hyperthyroidism was defined as no progression to ophthalmopathy within 18 months of follow-up. The independent validation cohort included some 19 hyperthyroidism patients plus 17 patients who later progressed from hyperthyroidism to ophthalmopathy. A discovery set of about a hundred patients (around 44 ophthalmopathy, 60 or so stable hyperthyroidism) was enrolled to explore V-J signatures distinguishing ophthalmopathy from hyperthyroidism. Following sampling, methimazole starting at 30 mg daily was administered to hyperthyroidism patients, and high-dose intravenous methylprednisolone was administered to ophthalmopathy patients. In total, 135 blood samples were TCR-sequenced: under 45 ophthalmopathy, under 80 hyperthyroidism and roughly 17 hyperthyroidism-to-ophthalmopathy patients. TCR beta repertoire signatures were used to distinguish Graves' ophthalmopathy from Graves' hyperthyroidism and to predict progression to ophthalmopathy. In more than five hyperthyroidism patients, T-cell repertoires of thyroid tissue and blood were compared.

Overall results and qualifications from the work: In validation, the model predicted ophthalmopathy progression with about 70% sensitivity and roughly 72% specificity; approximately 12 predicted patients were CT-confirmed with GO in a median of about 6.2 months. No statistical method was used to predetermine the sample size, and group allocation was not hidden from the investigators. Most of the expanded thyroid clonotypes with a frequency above 0.001 were also detected in blood, and it was suggested that the thyroid immune response may be reflected by blood repertoires. In cross-validation, the 13-signature model distinguished ophthalmopathy from stable hyperthyroidism with approximately 90% sensitivity and around 81% specificity, and in the test set the corresponding values were approximately 79% and 70%.

In the case of this clonotype: It has no known antigen specificity. The sample holds no much larger clone one base away, and base qualities are not on file.

Hyperthyroidism patients were newly diagnosed, with disease duration under 2 months, and aged 18 to 65 years. Anyone with other autoimmune diseases, uncontrolled infections, pregnancy or lactation was excluded from the study. Diagnosis relied on clinical symptoms, serum thyroxine, TRAb, thyroid ultrasound and orbital computed tomography. Total RNA was extracted with Trizol reagent and quality-checked on an Agilent 2100 Bioanalyzer. For repertoire sequencing, TCR beta CDR3 regions were amplified from RNA transcripts. A first-round RT-PCR used HTBI primers with the Qiagen OneStep RT-PCR kit, followed by a second-round multiplex PCR, size selection and purification. Sequencing of the libraries was carried out on an Illumina HiSeq2000 in paired-end mode with 100 bp reads. In the source study's methods: SOAPnuke was used to process the reads, throwing out any read that had adapters, had uncalled bases, had a mean Phred below 15, or lacked an exact constant-primer or identifier match. COPE v1.2.5 was used to merge high-quality paired reads. Each unique nucleotide sequence was treated as a clonotype, and MiTCR v1.1 was used to align the clonotypes to the IMGT TRB V, D and J references. Analysis was restricted to V-J combinations with a frequency above 0.0001, which covered roughly 99% of repertoires. For each V-J combination, a TCR clonal expansion and chaos score was defined as F50 clonal expansion divided by the chaos observed in the TCRdist matrix. Welch's t-statistics and random forest were used to narrow the features down to more than 10 V-J combinations, which were then fed into a naive Bayes classifier. The Morisita-Horn index was used to measure how similar the thyroid and blood repertoires were. Starting from the raw public reads, TCRdb applied fastp trimming at Q25, assembled clones with MiXCR and retained in-frame beta chains. Each record represents a unique CDR3 protein, reported with the most common genes and DNA among its rows. TCRdb, rather than the study authors, made the V and J calls. The sample data list more than 1,000,000 distinct CDR3 sequences, and about two fifths of these were observed just once. The leading ten clones occupy 11% of the sample.

This receptor was obtained from an adult man with Graves' hyperthyroidism. The sequencing input was peripheral blood or thyroid tissue (not recorded which).

CDR3 loop: CSARGTGFKAFF. Here is the DNA: TGCAGTGCTAGAGGTACTGGGTTTAAAGCTTTCTTT. The receptor chain draws on TRBV20-1 and TRBJ1-1; the D gene lacks a confident call. V is pared back by 1 base and J by 9 bases, with 12 bases lying between the germline termini. Taken from the germline V gene (reference sequence), the CDR1 and CDR2 loops are DFQATT and SNEGSKA. From the cysteine through the phenylalanine, the CDR3 covers 12 amino acids. Left in the record is the CDR3 DNA by itself, 36 bases read in frame from the first base.